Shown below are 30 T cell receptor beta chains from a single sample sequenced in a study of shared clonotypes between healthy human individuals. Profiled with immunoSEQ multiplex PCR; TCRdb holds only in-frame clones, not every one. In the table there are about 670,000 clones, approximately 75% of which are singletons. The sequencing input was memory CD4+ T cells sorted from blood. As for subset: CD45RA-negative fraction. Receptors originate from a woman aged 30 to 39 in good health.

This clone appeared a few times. The CDR3 reads CASSRGQGGEKLFF. The CDR3 DNA reads TGTGCCAGCAGCAGGGGACAGGGAGGTGAAAAACTGTTTTTT. The rearrangement uses TRBV6-5 and TRBJ1-4; 9 positions match TRBD1. Germline values: CDR1 MNHEY, CDR2 SVGAGI. J gave up 7 bases and V 6 bases, and 6 bases lay outside the gene matches. The CDR3 runs to 14 residues.

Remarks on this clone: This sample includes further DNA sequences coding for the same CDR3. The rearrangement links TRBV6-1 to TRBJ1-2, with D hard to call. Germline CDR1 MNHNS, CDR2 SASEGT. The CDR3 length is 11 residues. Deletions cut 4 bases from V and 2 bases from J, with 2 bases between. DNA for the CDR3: TGTGCCAGCAGTGCGAACTATGGCTACACCTTC. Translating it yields CASSANYGYTF.

The CDR3: CASSLELGLNIQYF. The DNA for the CDR3 is TGTGCCAGCAGCTTGGAGTTGGGGCTAAACATTCAGTACTTC. This chain connects TRBV5-8 to TRBJ2-4, with D perhaps TRBD1 (5 bases). CDR1 and CDR2 from the germline V gene are SGHTS and YDEGEE. The CDR3 spans 14 residues. V was pared by 0 bases and J by 6 bases, with 10 bases between. Full variable domain (remainder filled in from reference TRBV5-8 and TRBJ2-4): EAGVTQSPTHLIKTRGQQATLRCSPISGHTSVYWYQQALGLGLQFLLWYDEGEERNRGNFPPRFSGRQFPNYSSELNVNALELEDSALYLCASSLELGLNIQYFGAGTRLSVL.

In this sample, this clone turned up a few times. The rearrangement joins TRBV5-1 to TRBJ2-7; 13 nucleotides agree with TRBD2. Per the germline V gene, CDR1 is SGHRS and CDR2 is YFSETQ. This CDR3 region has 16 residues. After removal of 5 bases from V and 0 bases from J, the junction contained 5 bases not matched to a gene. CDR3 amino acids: CASRPTSGRLSYEQYF. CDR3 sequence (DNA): TGCGCCAGCAGACCGACTAGCGGGAGGCTCTCCTACGAGCAGTACTTC.

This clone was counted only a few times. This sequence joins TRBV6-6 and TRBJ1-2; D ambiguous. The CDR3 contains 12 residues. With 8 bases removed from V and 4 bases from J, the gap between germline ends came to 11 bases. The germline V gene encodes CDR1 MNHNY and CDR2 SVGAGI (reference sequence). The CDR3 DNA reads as TGTGCCAGCGTTGGCGGCGCCTATGGCTACACCTTC. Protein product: CASVGGAYGYTF.

The CDR3 region is CAISDRTGDNEKLFF. The DNA for the CDR3 is TGTGCCATCAGTGACCGGACAGGAGATAATGAAAAACTGTTTTTT. The rearrangement links TRBV10-3 to TRBJ1-4; 7 bases agree with TRBD1. V lost 3 bases, J lost 4 bases, and 5 bases stayed unmatched. The germline V gene has CDR1 ENHRY and CDR2 SYGVKD. The CDR3 sequence is 15 residues long.

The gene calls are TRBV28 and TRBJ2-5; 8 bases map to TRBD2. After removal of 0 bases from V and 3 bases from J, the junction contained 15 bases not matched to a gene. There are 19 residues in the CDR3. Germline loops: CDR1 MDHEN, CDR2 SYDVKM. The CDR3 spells CASSLWRGGQLADKETQYF. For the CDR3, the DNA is TGTGCCAGCAGTTTATGGAGGGGAGGTCAACTAGCGGATAAAGAGACCCAGTACTTC.

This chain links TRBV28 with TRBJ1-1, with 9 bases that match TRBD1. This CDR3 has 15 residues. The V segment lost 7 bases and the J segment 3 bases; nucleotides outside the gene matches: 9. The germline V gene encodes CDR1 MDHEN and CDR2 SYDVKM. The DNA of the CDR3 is TGTGCCAGCACTTTCGGGACAGGGCGACACACTGAAGCTTTCTTT. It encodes CASTFGTGRHTEAFF.

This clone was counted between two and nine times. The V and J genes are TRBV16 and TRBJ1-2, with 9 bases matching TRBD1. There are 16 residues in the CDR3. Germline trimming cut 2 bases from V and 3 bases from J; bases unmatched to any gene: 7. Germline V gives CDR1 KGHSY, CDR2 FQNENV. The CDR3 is CASSQTEQGAHYGYTF. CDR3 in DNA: TGTGCCAGCAGCCAAACCGAACAGGGGGCCCACTATGGCTACACCTTC.

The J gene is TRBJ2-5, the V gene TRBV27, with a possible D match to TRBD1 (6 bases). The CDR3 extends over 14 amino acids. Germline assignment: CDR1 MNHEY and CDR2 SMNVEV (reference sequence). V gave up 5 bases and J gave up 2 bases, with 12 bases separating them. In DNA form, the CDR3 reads TGTGCCAGCAGTAGAAGGACAGCGCAAGAGACCCAGTACTTC. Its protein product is CASSRRTAQETQYF.

This CDR3 reads CASSIGLNRGNEQFF. The CDR3 bases are TGTGCCAGTAGTATAGGCCTGAACAGAGGGAATGAGCAGTTCTTC. The rearrangement uses TRBV19 and TRBJ2-1; TRBD2 might be the D (5 bases). Per the germline V gene, CDR1 is LNHDA and CDR2 is SQIVND (reference sequence). The CDR3 length is 15 residues. V lost 1 base and J lost 7, with 14 bases in between.

The CDR3 DNA is TGCAGCGTCGGTCCCACTGAAGCTTTCTTT. It is translated as CSVGPTEAFF. The gene calls are TRBV29-1 and TRBJ1-1, with D hard to call. In germline, CDR1 is SQVTM, CDR2 ANQGSEA. Deletions cut 6 bases from V and 4 bases from J, with 6 bases between. This CDR3 contains 10 residues.

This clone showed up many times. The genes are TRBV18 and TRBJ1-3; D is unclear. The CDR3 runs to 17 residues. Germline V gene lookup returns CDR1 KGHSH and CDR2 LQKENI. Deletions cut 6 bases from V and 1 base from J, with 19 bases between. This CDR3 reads CASSLMTRIRSGNTIYF. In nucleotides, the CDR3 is TGTGCCAGCTCCCTAATGACCCGGATACGTTCTGGAAACACCATATATTTT.

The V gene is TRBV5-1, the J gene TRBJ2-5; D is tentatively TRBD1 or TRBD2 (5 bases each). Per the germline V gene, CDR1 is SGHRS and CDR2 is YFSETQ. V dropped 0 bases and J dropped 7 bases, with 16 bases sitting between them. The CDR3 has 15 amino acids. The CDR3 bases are TGCGCCAGCAGCTTGGGGGGCAGCCTAGGAGGGACCCAGTACTTC. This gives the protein CASSLGGSLGGTQYF.

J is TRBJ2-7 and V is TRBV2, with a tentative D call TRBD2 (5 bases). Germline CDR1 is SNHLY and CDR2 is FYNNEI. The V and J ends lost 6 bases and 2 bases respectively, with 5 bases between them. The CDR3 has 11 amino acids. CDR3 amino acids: CASRRAYEQYF. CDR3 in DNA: TGTGCCAGCAGGCGGGCCTACGAGCAGTACTTC. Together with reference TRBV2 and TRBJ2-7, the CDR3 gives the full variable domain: EPEVTQTPSHQVTQMGQEVILRCVPISNHLYFYWYRQILGQKVEFLVSFYNNEISEKSEIFDDQFSVERPDGSNFTLKIRSTKLEDSAMYFCASRRAYEQYFGPGTRLTVT.

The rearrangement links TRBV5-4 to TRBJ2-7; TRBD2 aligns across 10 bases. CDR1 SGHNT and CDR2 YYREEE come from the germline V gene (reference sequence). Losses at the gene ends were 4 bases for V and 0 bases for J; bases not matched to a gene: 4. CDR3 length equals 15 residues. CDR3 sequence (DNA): TGTGCCAGCAGCCCCGGGACTAGCGTCTCCTACGAGCAGTACTTC. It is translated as CASSPGTSVSYEQYF.

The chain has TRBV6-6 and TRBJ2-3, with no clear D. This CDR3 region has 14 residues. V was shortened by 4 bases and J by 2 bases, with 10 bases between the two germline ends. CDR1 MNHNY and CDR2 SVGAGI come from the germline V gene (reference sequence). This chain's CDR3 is CASSSVTLTDTQYF. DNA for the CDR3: TGTGCCAGCAGTTCCGTGACACTCACAGATACGCAGTATTTT.

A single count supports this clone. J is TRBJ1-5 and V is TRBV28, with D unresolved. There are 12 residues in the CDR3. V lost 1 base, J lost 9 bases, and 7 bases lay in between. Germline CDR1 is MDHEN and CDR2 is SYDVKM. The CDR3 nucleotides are TGTGCCAGCAGTTTATCTGTGAGGCCCCAGCATTTT. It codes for CASSLSVRPQHF.

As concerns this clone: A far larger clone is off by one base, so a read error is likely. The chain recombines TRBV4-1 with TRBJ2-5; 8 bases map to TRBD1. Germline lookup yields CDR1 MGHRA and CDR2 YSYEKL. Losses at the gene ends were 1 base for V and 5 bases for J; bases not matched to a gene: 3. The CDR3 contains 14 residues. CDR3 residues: CASSQGDRPETQYF. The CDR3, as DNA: TGCGCCAGCAGCCAAGGGGACAGGCCCGAGACCCAGTACTTC.

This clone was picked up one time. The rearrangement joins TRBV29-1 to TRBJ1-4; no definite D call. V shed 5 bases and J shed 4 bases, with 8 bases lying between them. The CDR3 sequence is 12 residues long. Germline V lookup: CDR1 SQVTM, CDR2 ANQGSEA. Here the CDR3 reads CSVRESNEKLFF. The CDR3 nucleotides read TGCAGCGTTCGTGAAAGTAATGAAAAACTGTTTTTT.

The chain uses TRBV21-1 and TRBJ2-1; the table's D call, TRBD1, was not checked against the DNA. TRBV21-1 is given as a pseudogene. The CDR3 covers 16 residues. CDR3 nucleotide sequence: TGTGCCAGCAGCTCCCGACAGAACCTCCCCTACAATGAGCAGTTCTTC. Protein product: CASSSRQNLPYNEQFF.

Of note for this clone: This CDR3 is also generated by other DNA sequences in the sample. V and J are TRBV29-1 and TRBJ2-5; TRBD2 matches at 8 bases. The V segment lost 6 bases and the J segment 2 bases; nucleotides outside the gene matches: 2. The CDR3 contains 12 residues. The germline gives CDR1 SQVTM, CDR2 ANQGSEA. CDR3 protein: CSVRGGQETQYF. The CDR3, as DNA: TGCAGCGTCCGGGGGGGGCAAGAGACCCAGTACTTC. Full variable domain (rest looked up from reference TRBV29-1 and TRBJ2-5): SAVISQKPSRDICQRGTSLTIQCQVDSQVTMMFWYRQQPGQSLTLIATANQGSEATYESGFVIDKFPISRPNLTFSTLTVSNMSPEDSSIYLCSVRGGQETQYFGPGTRLLVL.

The CDR3 coding sequence is TGTGCCAGCAGTTCAGGGGTAGACACTGAAGCTTTCTTT. This sequence encodes CASSSGVDTEAFF. The gene calls are TRBV7-9 and TRBJ1-1; D might be TRBD1 (6 bases). V was shortened by 6 bases and J by 3 bases, with 11 bases between the two germline ends. The germline gives CDR1 SEHNR, CDR2 FQNEAQ (reference sequence). The CDR3 is 13 residues long.

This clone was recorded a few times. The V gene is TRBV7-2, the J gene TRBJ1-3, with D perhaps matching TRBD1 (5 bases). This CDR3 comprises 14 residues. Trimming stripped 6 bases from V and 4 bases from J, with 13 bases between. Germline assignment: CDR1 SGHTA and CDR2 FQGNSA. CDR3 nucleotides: TGTGCCAGCAGTCCAGGCAGGGTCGGAAACACCATATATTTT. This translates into CASSPGRVGNTIYF.

CDR3 region: CASGPGDFFTNEQFF. The CDR3, as DNA: TGTGCCAGCGGCCCAGGGGACTTCTTTACCAATGAGCAGTTCTTC. The rearrangement links TRBV11-2 to TRBJ2-1; TRBD1 or TRBD2 may be the D gene (6 bases each). The CDR3 length is 15 residues. V was cut by 8 bases and J by 6 bases, with 20 bases left in between. CDR1 is SGHAT and CDR2 is FQNNGV in the germline V gene.

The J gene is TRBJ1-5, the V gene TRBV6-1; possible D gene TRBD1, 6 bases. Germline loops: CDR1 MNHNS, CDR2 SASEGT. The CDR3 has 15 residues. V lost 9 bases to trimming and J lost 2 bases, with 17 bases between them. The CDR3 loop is CASGTGRGGNQPQHF. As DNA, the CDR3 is TGTGCCAGTGGGACCGGCAGGGGTGGCAATCAGCCCCAGCATTTT.

The CDR3 bases are TGTGCCAGCAGCTTGTGCCAGGGTAGACGGGCCTACTACGAGCAGTACTTC. Its translation is CASSLCQGRRAYYEQYF. The genes are TRBV5-6 and TRBJ2-7; D is perhaps TRBD1 (5 bases). Germline V gene sequence: CDR1 SGHDT, CDR2 YYEEEE. Trimming took 1 base from V and 3 from J, leaving 20 bases between them. The CDR3 is 17 residues long.

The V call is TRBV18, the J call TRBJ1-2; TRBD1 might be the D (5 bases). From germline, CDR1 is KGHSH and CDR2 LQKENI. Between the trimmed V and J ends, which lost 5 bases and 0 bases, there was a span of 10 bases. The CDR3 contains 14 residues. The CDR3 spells CASSGDQSNYGYTF. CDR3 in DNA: TGTGCCAGCTCAGGGGACCAATCTAACTATGGCTACACCTTC.

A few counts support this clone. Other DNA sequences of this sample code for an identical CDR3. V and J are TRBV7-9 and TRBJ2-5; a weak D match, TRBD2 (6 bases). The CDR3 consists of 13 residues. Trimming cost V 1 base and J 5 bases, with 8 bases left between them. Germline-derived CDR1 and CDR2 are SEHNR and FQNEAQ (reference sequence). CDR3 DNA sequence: TGTGCCAGCAGCTTAGGAGGAGGGGAGACCCAGTACTTC. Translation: CASSLGGGETQYF.

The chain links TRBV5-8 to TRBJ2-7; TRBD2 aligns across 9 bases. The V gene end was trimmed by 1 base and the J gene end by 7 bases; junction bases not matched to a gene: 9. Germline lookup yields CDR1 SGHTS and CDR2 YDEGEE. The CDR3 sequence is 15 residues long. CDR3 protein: CASSLLAGGLGEQYF. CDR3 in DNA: TGTGCCAGCAGCTTGTTGGCGGGAGGGCTGGGTGAGCAGTACTTC.